The 30 T cell receptor beta chains below all came from one sample that was sequenced in a study of OX40 agonist ivuxolimab in advanced cancers. The library was prepared using the immunoSEQ multiplex PCR assay. Held by TCRdb, this immuneACCESS table contains in-frame sequences only and omits some clones. Under half of the omission traces to an unresolved V gene where checked; the cause of the rest is unknown. Recorded for this sample are roughly 58,000 clones; 84% of them occurred a single time. Of the sample, almost 0.65% falls within the top ten clones. Sequenced here: CD4+ or CD8+ T cells sorted from blood, sampled in a trial of the OX40 agonist ivuxolimab. These receptors were taken from an adult with an advanced solid tumor such as melanoma, head and neck, liver or kidney cancer.

The V gene is TRBV10-3, the J gene TRBJ1-2, with a tentative D call TRBD1 (5 bases). The CDR3 runs 12 residues. V was clipped by 6 bases and J by 3 bases, with 8 bases between them. Germline CDR1 and CDR2: ENHRY and SYGVKD. CDR3 coding DNA: TGTGCCATCAGCCAGGGACACTATGGCTACACCTTC. It encodes CAISQGHYGYTF.

The rearrangement uses TRBV5-1 and TRBJ2-5; TRBD2 matches 9 bases. The CDR3 is 15 amino acids. Unmatched junction bases numbered 4, after V lost 2 bases and J lost 2 bases. Germline CDR1 SGHRS, CDR2 YFSETQ. CDR3 sequence reads: CASSFLAGAQETQYF. CDR3 in DNA: TGCGCCAGCAGCTTCTTAGCGGGGGCTCAAGAGACCCAGTACTTC. The full variable domain, with the rest looked up from reference TRBV5-1 and TRBJ2-5, is KAGVTQTPRYLIKTRGQQVTLSCSPISGHRSVSWYQQTPGQGLQFLFEYFSETQRNKGNFPGRFSGRQFSNSRSEMNVSTLELGDSALYLCASSFLAGAQETQYFGPGTRLLVL.

The chain recombines TRBV11-2 with TRBJ2-7, with 8 bases lining up with TRBD1. In germline, CDR1 is SGHAT, CDR2 FQNNGV. V lost 4 bases, J lost 3 bases, and 8 bases stayed unmatched. This CDR3 region has 15 residues. The CDR3 region is CASSSRGRTLYEQYF. The CDR3 DNA reads as TGTGCCAGCAGCTCCAGGGGGCGGACCCTCTACGAGCAGTACTTC.

The J gene is TRBJ1-2, the V gene TRBV4-1; D is unresolved. Trimming pared 4 bases from V and 2 bases from J, leaving 17 bases between. CDR1 MGHRA and CDR2 YSYEKL come from the germline V gene. The CDR3 runs 16 residues. CDR3 residues: CASSPEGATRNYGYTF. The CDR3 DNA reads as TGCGCCAGCAGCCCAGAAGGAGCGACTCGCAACTATGGCTACACCTTC.

The rearrangement links TRBV30 to TRBJ1-2, with 8 positions matching TRBD1. The germline CDR1 and CDR2 sequences are GTSNPN and SVGIG (reference sequence). Trimming removed 6 bases from V and 8 bases from J; junction bases left unmatched: 5. The CDR3 runs 11 residues. The CDR3 protein is CACGQGPGYTF. The CDR3 nucleotides read TGTGCCTGTGGACAGGGACCGGGCTACACCTTC.

V gene TRBV10-3 combines with J gene TRBJ2-7, with 8 bases identical to TRBD1. The CDR3 has 17 residues. Germline values: CDR1 ENHRY, CDR2 SYGVKD. J gave up 7 bases and V 3 bases, and 17 bases lay outside the gene matches. CDR3 loop: CAISDNPQGAGWGEQYF. Written as DNA, the CDR3 is TGTGCCATCAGTGACAACCCGCAGGGGGCCGGGTGGGGAGAGCAGTACTTC.

This clone has a handful of counts. The V and J genes are TRBV5-4 and TRBJ1-1, with unresolved D. Trimming left V 5 bases short and J 7 bases short, with 18 bases between. Germline CDR1 and CDR2: SGHNT and YYREEE (reference sequence). The CDR3 contains 14 residues. CDR3 loop: CASRLEVGIVEAFF. The CDR3 DNA reads as TGTGCCAGCAGACTGGAGGTTGGGATCGTTGAAGCTTTCTTT.

This chain joins TRBV19 and TRBJ2-7; 10 positions agree with TRBD1. The CDR3 spans 14 residues. V was clipped by 5 bases and J by 5 bases; unmatched bases: 6. Per germline, CDR1 LNHDA and CDR2 SQIVND (reference sequence). CDR3 DNA sequence: TGTGCCAGTAGTGCGGGACAGGGGCTAGACGAGCAGTACTTC. Its protein product is CASSAGQGLDEQYF.

This chain uses TRBV21-1 with TRBJ2-5; TRBD2 reflects the table's D call only, with no check against the DNA. TRBV21-1 is a recognized pseudogene. CDR3 length: 16 residues. CDR3 sequence reads: CASSSGAGERGETQYF. In nucleotides, the CDR3 is TGTGCCAGCAGCAGTGGAGCGGGGGAAAGAGGAGAGACCCAGTACTTC.

The chain uses TRBV27 and TRBJ2-7, with a tentative D call TRBD2 (6 bases). Trimming removed 6 bases at V and 2 bases at J, with 23 bases between. Germline CDR1 and CDR2: MNHEY and SMNVEV (reference sequence). The CDR3 extends over 17 amino acids. CDR3 in amino acids: CASRTRDSVHHTYEQYF. In DNA form, the CDR3 reads TGTGCCAGCAGGACCCGGGACTCCGTCCACCATACCTACGAGCAGTACTTC.

This rearrangement joins TRBV11-2 to TRBJ2-6; D may be TRBD2 (6 bases). Germline CDR1 reads SGHAT; CDR2 reads FQNNGV. Between the trimmed V and J ends, which lost 5 bases and 0 bases, there was a span of 20 bases. This CDR3 is 19 amino acids long. The CDR3 spells CASSPWVSSASSGANVLTF. CDR3 sequence (DNA): TGTGCCAGCAGCCCTTGGGTTTCTAGCGCTAGCTCTGGGGCCAACGTCCTGACTTTC.

This clone came up once. J is TRBJ2-3 and V is TRBV7-2, with TRBD2 matching 10 bases. With V trimmed by 4 bases and J by 2 bases, 6 bases remained unmatched. Looked up from germline, CDR1 is SGHTA and CDR2 is FQGNSA. The CDR3 is made up of 16 amino acids. The CDR3, as DNA: TGTGCCAGCAGCTCCAGCGGGGGGGCAGTCACAGATACGCAGTATTTT. This codes for CASSSSGGAVTDTQYF.

The rearrangement uses TRBV10-3 and TRBJ2-5; 7 bases fit TRBD2. Germline CDR1 reads ENHRY; CDR2 reads SYGVKD. V was clipped by 4 bases and J by 1 base; unmatched bases: 6. The CDR3 contains 15 residues. The CDR3: CAISASGGSQETQYF. The DNA for the CDR3 is TGTGCCATCAGTGCCTCGGGGGGTTCCCAAGAGACCCAGTACTTC.

J is TRBJ1-3 and V is TRBV29-1, with D uncertain. Trimming removed 1 base at V and 0 bases at J, with 4 bases between. Per the germline V gene, CDR1 is SQVTM and CDR2 is ANQGSEA. The CDR3 is made up of 13 amino acids. As DNA, the CDR3 is TGCAGCGTTGAAGCGGTCTCTGGAAACACCATATATTTT. Its protein is CSVEAVSGNTIYF.

CDR3 nucleotides: TGTGCCAGCTCACTCCCTCGAGCGGGGAAGGTCTACGAGCAGTACTTC. It yields the protein CASSLPRAGKVYEQYF. This chain uses TRBV18 with TRBJ2-7, with TRBD2 matching over 7 bases. V shed 4 bases, J shed 3 bases, and the junction held 12 bases outside the gene matches. Germline CDR1 KGHSH, CDR2 LQKENI. The CDR3 has 16 amino acids.

The rearrangement joins TRBV9 to TRBJ1-1; D not resolved. The V end was cut by 0 bases, the J end by 1 base, with 7 bases between. The CDR3 is 14 amino acids. From germline, CDR1 is SGDLS and CDR2 YYNGEE. In DNA, the CDR3 is TGTGCCAGCAGCGTAGATGGCCAGAACACTGAAGCTTTCTTT. It translates to CASSVDGQNTEAFF.

This clone was recorded only once. The chain employs TRBV7-9 and TRBJ2-1; 14 bases fit TRBD2. Losses at the gene ends were 7 bases for V and 8 bases for J; bases not matched to a gene: 7. Germline V lookup: CDR1 SEHNR, CDR2 FQNEAQ (reference sequence). This CDR3 contains 15 residues. In DNA form, the CDR3 reads TGTGCCAGCATCATGGGACTAGCGGGGGTCCATGAGCAGTTCTTC. Protein sequence: CASIMGLAGVHEQFF.

The rearrangement links TRBV4-2 to TRBJ2-2, with D possibly TRBD1 on 6 matching bases. Germline loops: CDR1 LGHNA, CDR2 YNFKEQ. The CDR3 loop spans 17 amino acids. Trimming removed 0 bases at V and 4 bases at J, with 15 bases between. DNA for the CDR3: TGTGCCAGCAGCCAAGACCTTGACAGGCGGGTCACCGGGGAGCTGTTTTTT. This sequence encodes CASSQDLDRRVTGELFF.

In DNA, the CDR3 is TGTGCCAGCTCACCACTACGAAGCGGGTTGAGTGGCACAGATACGCAGTATTTT. Residues: CASSPLRSGLSGTDTQYF. The chain has TRBV18 and TRBJ2-3, with D possibly being TRBD2 (6 bases). The CDR3 has 18 residues. The V end was cut by 1 base, the J end by 1 base, with 18 bases between. Germline loops: CDR1 KGHSH, CDR2 LQKENI.

The J gene is TRBJ1-4, the V gene TRBV11-2, with 7 bases fitting TRBD1. Germline values: CDR1 SGHAT, CDR2 FQNNGV. This CDR3 contains 15 residues. V was pared by 5 bases and J by 1 base, with 4 bases of the junction left unmatched. The CDR3, as DNA: TGTGCCAGCAGCGCGAGACAGGGAACTAATGAAAAACTGTTTTTT. Its protein product is CASSARQGTNEKLFF.

The chain has TRBV6-6 and TRBJ2-3; unclear D gene. Germline CDR1 is MNHNY and CDR2 is SVGAGI (reference sequence). V gave up 5 bases and J gave up 5 bases, with 17 bases separating them. The CDR3 sequence is 15 residues long. Here the CDR3 reads CASSPPGVRGDTQYF. DNA for the CDR3: TGTGCCAGCAGTCCCCCCGGAGTTCGTGGAGATACGCAGTATTTT.

The rearrangement joins TRBV5-1 to TRBJ2-1; TRBD1 is a possible D gene (6 bases). Per germline, CDR1 SGHRS and CDR2 YFSETQ. This CDR3 has 13 amino acids. Trimming stripped 5 bases from V and 5 bases from J, with 11 bases between. CDR3 in DNA: TGCGCCAGCAGGGAACAGGGCAACAATGAGCAGTTCTTC. Protein product: CASREQGNNEQFF.

Concerning this clone itself: An end of the junction differs from the germline gene, which may be a read error. The chain uses TRBV23-1 and TRBJ1-2; the D is unclear. TRBV23-1 is marked as an open reading frame, function uncertain. The CDR3 sequence is 9 residues long. The CDR3 bases are TGCGCCAGAATTGAGAGGACGTACTTC. Amino acids: CARIERTYF.

The V call is TRBV2, the J call TRBJ1-1; 9 nucleotides line up with TRBD1. This CDR3 comprises 12 residues. Trimming removed 5 bases from V and 7 bases from J; junction bases left unmatched: 2. Per germline, CDR1 SNHLY and CDR2 FYNNEI. CDR3: CASSRTGDEAFF. The CDR3 DNA is TGTGCCAGCAGTAGGACAGGGGATGAAGCTTTCTTT.

This clone was found once. The chain has TRBV6-5 and TRBJ2-1, with TRBD2 matching over 10 bases. This CDR3 spans 15 amino acids. J gave up 2 bases and V 6 bases, and 4 bases lay outside the gene matches. CDR1 is MNHEY and CDR2 is SVGAGI in the germline V gene. For the CDR3, the DNA is TGTGCCAGCAGGTCAAGCGGGGGGGCCTACAATGAGCAGTTCTTC. As protein: CASRSSGGAYNEQFF.

The chain is built from TRBV5-1 and TRBJ1-1; weak D call: TRBD1 (5 bases). The V end lost 2 bases, the J end lost 1 base, and 9 bases lay between the germline ends. From germline, CDR1 is SGHRS and CDR2 YFSETQ. CDR3 length equals 14 residues. The CDR3 DNA reads TGCGCCAGCAGCTTATCCAGGGCGAACACTGAAGCTTTCTTT. Its protein is CASSLSRANTEAFF.

This chain uses TRBV19 with TRBJ1-1, with D possibly being TRBD1 (5 bases). Between the trimmed V and J ends, which lost 7 bases and 1 base, there was a span of 13 bases. This CDR3 is built from 14 residues. Per germline, CDR1 LNHDA and CDR2 SQIVND (reference sequence). DNA for the CDR3: TGTGCCAGTACCCGGGGCTCTAGGAACACTGAAGCTTTCTTT. This encodes CASTRGSRNTEAFF.

The chain carries TRBV5-4 and TRBJ2-4; 9 bases match TRBD2. V shed 1 base, J shed 6 bases, and the junction held 5 bases outside the gene matches. CDR1 and CDR2 from the germline V gene are SGHNT and YYREEE (reference sequence). The CDR3 runs to 15 residues. The CDR3 is CASSLKREEGNIQYF. The CDR3 DNA sequence: TGTGCCAGCAGCTTGAAGCGGGAGGAAGGAAACATTCAGTACTTC.

V is TRBV12-1 and J is TRBJ2-5. TRBV12-1 is annotated as a pseudogene. This CDR3 spans 11 amino acids. The CDR3 DNA sequence: TGTGCGACGAAGTGTGAAGAGACCCAGTACTTC. Protein sequence: CATKCEETQYF.

The CDR3 nucleotides are TGTGCCAGCAGTTTAAGCCACAGGGGGCAGGTCTCCGAGCAGTACTTC. Translated, it gives CASSLSHRGQVSEQYF. The chain carries TRBV27 and TRBJ2-7, with TRBD1 matching over 9 bases. Unmatched junction bases numbered 11, after V lost 2 bases and J lost 6 bases. The length of the CDR3 is 16 residues. Germline V gene data show CDR1 as MNHEY and CDR2 as SMNVEV (reference sequence).